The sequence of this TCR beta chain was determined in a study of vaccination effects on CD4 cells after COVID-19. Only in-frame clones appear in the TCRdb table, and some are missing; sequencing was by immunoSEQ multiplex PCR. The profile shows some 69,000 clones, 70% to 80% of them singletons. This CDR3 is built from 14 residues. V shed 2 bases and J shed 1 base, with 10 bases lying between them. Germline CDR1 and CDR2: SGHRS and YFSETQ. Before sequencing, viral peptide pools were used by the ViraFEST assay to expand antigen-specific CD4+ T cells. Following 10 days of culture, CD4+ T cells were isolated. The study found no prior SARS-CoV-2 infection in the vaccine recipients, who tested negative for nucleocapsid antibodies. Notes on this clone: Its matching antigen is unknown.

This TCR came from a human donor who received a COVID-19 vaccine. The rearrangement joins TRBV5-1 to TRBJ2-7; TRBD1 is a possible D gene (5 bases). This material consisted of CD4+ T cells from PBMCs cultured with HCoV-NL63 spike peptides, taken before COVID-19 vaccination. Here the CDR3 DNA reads TGCGCCAGCAGCTTTGGAGACAGTTCCTACGAGCAGTACGTC. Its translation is CASSFGDSSYEQYV.